These 28 T cell receptor beta chains share one sample of origin, sequenced in a study of identical twins. MiXCR, run by TCRdb on the 5' RACE reads, gives a single entry per CDR3 protein. Of 1.5 million to 2 million distinct CDR3 sequences listed, about 32% are singletons. The sequenced material came from cord blood. These receptors originate from a newborn girl in good health.

This clonotype has at least ten counts. The chain has TRBV2 and TRBJ2-7, with D uncertain. Per the germline V gene, CDR1 is SNHLY and CDR2 is FYNNEI. V was trimmed by 5 bases and J by 4 bases, leaving 12 bases between them. This CDR3 spans 13 amino acids. The CDR3 spells CASSPPDGYEQYF. The CDR3, as DNA: TGTGCCAGCAGTCCCCCGGACGGATACGAGCAGTACTTC.

This clonotype turned up a few times. The chain combines TRBV12-3 or TRBV12-4 with TRBJ2-6; 11 bases line up with TRBD2. Trimming at V came to 7 bases and at J to 1 base, leaving 6 bases not matched to a gene. This CDR3 contains 17 residues. The chain's CDR3 is CASTKLAGASGANVLTF. The CDR3 coding sequence is TGTGCCAGCACTAAACTAGCGGGGGCTTCTGGGGCCAACGTCCTGACTTTC.

In the case of this clonotype: The junction and the germline gene differ at one end; a read error may be behind it. The rearrangement uses TRBV15 and TRBJ2-1, with D tentatively TRBD1 or TRBD2 (5 bases each). The germline V gene encodes CDR1 LNHNV and CDR2 YYDKDF (reference sequence). The CDR3 runs to 15 residues. In DNA, the CDR3 is TGTGCTACCATGGGGGACCTGAGCTCCTACAATGAGCAGTTCTTC. Encoded protein: CATMGDLSSYNEQFF.

This clonotype was found many times. The DNA of the CDR3 is TGTGCCAGCAGTTACGACAGGAACTATGGCTACACCTTC. This encodes CASSYDRNYGYTF. The rearrangement links TRBV6-1 to TRBJ1-2; tentative D call: TRBD1 (6 bases). Germline values: CDR1 MNHNS, CDR2 SASEGT. V lost 5 bases to trimming and J lost 2 bases, with 9 bases between them. The CDR3 is 13 amino acids.

The table lists this clonotype with a few counts. The chain carries TRBV20-1 and TRBJ2-3; the D gene could be TRBD1 or TRBD2 (5 bases each). Germline CDR1 reads DFQATT; CDR2 reads SNEGSKA (reference sequence). CDR3 size: 14 residues. The CDR3 region has the DNA TGCAGCCTTGTCGGGACGGCCAACGATGATACGCAGTATTTT. Residues: CSLVGTANDDTQYF.

The rearrangement links TRBV6-6 to TRBJ1-3, with no clear D. The CDR3 is 14 amino acids. V shed 1 base and J shed 4 bases, with 8 bases lying between them. Germline loops: CDR1 MNHNY, CDR2 SVGAGI (reference sequence). CDR3 DNA: TGTGCCAGCAGTTACTGGCCAGCCGGAAACACCATATATTTT. This gives the protein CASSYWPAGNTIYF.

The rearrangement uses TRBV9 and TRBJ2-3, with 11 bases aligning to TRBD2. From germline, CDR1 is SGDLS and CDR2 YYNGEE. This CDR3 region has 16 residues. Trimming took 2 bases from V and 4 from J; bases not matched to a gene: 6. The chain's CDR3 is CASSVQTSGVPDTQYF. In DNA, the CDR3 is TGTGCCAGCAGCGTTCAGACTAGCGGGGTCCCAGATACGCAGTATTTT.

Many counts were recorded for this clonotype. This chain joins TRBV5-1 and TRBJ2-5, with 7 bases that match TRBD1. The CDR3 runs to 12 residues. J was trimmed by 2 bases and V by 7 bases; bases with no gene match: 2. From germline, CDR1 is SGHRS and CDR2 YFSETQ. CDR3 bases: TGCGCCAGCGGACAGGCACAAGAGACCCAGTACTTC. Its protein product is CASGQAQETQYF.

Remarks on this clonotype: One junction end does not reproduce the germline sequence, and a read error may be involved. This sequence joins TRBV29-1 and TRBJ1-1; possible D gene TRBD1, 6 bases. This CDR3 contains 11 residues. CDR1 SQVTM and CDR2 ANQGSEA come from the germline V gene. CDR3 sequence (DNA): TGCAGCGACGAAACAGGGACTGGAGCTTTCTTT. This translates into CSDETGTGAFF.

The V call is TRBV12-3 or TRBV12-4, the J call TRBJ1-2, with D uncertain. The CDR3 has 12 amino acids. Deletions cut 3 bases from V and 8 bases from J, with 10 bases between. DNA for the CDR3: TGTGCCAGCAGTTTGTGGTCTCGAGGCTACACCTTC. Translation gives CASSLWSRGYTF.

DNA for the CDR3: TGTGCCAGCAGCGACTACAGGGGGCTGAACACTGAAGCTTTCTTT. Translation: CASSDYRGLNTEAFF. The chain uses TRBV6-1 and TRBJ1-1, with 9 bases identical to TRBD1. Germline V gives CDR1 MNHNS, CDR2 SASEGT. The J segment lost 0 bases and the V segment lost 6 bases, leaving 5 bases of the junction unmatched. The CDR3 loop spans 15 amino acids.

This clonotype has more than one count but fewer than ten. CDR3 sequence reads: CASSVAQGQETQYF. The CDR3 DNA is TGTGCCAGCAGCGTAGCACAGGGACAAGAGACCCAGTACTTC. The chain combines TRBV9 with TRBJ2-5, with D possibly being TRBD1 (6 bases). This CDR3 contains 14 residues. The germline gives CDR1 SGDLS, CDR2 YYNGEE. V lost 0 bases to trimming and J lost 2 bases, with 8 bases between them.

This clonotype was seen a few times. The chain has TRBV20-1 and TRBJ1-1, with TRBD1 as a possible D gene (6 bases). Germline CDR1 DFQATT, CDR2 SNEGSKA (reference sequence). The CDR3 is 13 residues long. V lost 4 bases and J lost 11, with 20 bases in between. As DNA, the CDR3 is TGCAGTGCTATCCGGACAGCGGCAGTTGGGGCTTTCTTT. Its translation: CSAIRTAAVGAFF.

The chain carries TRBV7-9 and TRBJ2-3; D possibly matches TRBD1 or TRBD2 (5 bases each). Trimming took 1 base from V and 2 from J, leaving 13 bases between them. CDR1 and CDR2 from the germline V gene are SEHNR and FQNEAQ (reference sequence). The CDR3 covers 16 residues. As DNA, the CDR3 is TGTGCCAGCAGCTTAGACCCGGGACGGAACACAGATACGCAGTATTTT. This translates into CASSLDPGRNTDTQYF.

This chain links TRBV6-1 with TRBJ1-5, with D hard to call. The CDR3 consists of 13 residues. Germline V lookup: CDR1 MNHNS, CDR2 SASEGT. V lost 7 bases and J 0 bases, leaving 7 bases between the germline ends. Written as DNA, the CDR3 is TGTGCCAGCAAATACTATAGCAATCAGCCCCAGCATTTT. Encoded protein: CASKYYSNQPQHF.

As concerns this clonotype: The junction does not match germline at one end; this may be a read error. V usage is TRBV24-1 and J usage is TRBJ2-7; 10 bases are a match to TRBD2. The CDR3 spans 15 residues. Germline assignment: CDR1 KGHDR and CDR2 SFDVKD. The CDR3 coding sequence is TGTGCCACCAGTGATTTGCTAGCGGGAGCTAATGAGCGGTACTTC. Encoded protein: CATSDLLAGANERYF.

In this sample, this clonotype turned up a few times. V and J are TRBV29-1 and TRBJ2-1; D could derive from TRBD1 or TRBD2 (5 bases each). Germline CDR1 SQVTM, CDR2 ANQGSEA. The ends were cut back, 2 bases at V and 2 bases at J, with 10 bases in the middle. This CDR3 has 14 amino acids. CDR3 sequence reads: CSVESRETYNEQFF. The CDR3 coding sequence is TGCAGCGTTGAATCCAGGGAGACCTACAATGAGCAGTTCTTC.

As regards this clonotype: The germline gene is not matched at one end of the junction; a read error may be the cause. The V call is TRBV9, the J call TRBJ2-1; the match to TRBD2 covers 13 bases. Germline V lookup: CDR1 SGDLS, CDR2 YYNGEE. This CDR3 is 16 amino acids long. The CDR3 spells CACSPRLAGGYNEQFF. The CDR3 DNA sequence: TGTGCCTGCAGCCCCCGACTAGCGGGAGGCTACAATGAGCAGTTCTTC.

The table lists this clonotype with a few counts. This rearrangement joins TRBV14 to TRBJ2-4; 12 nucleotides line up with TRBD2. Germline trimming cut 4 bases from V and 13 bases from J; bases unmatched to any gene: 11. Germline lookup yields CDR1 SGHDN and CDR2 FVKESK. The CDR3 has 15 amino acids. CDR3 sequence: CASSPRGLAGSEQYF. The CDR3 bases are TGTGCCAGCAGCCCCCGTGGACTAGCGGGGTCAGAGCAGTACTTC.

This clonotype was detected many times. The gene calls are TRBV7-9 and TRBJ2-3; 7 nucleotides match TRBD2. This CDR3 spans 15 amino acids. The V gene end was trimmed by 5 bases and the J gene end by 0 bases; junction bases not matched to a gene: 5. The germline gives CDR1 SEHNR, CDR2 FQNEAQ (reference sequence). CDR3 nucleotides: TGTGCCAGCAGCCCCGGGACTACGAGCACAGATACGCAGTATTTT. Translation: CASSPGTTSTDTQYF.

This clonotype was counted only a few times. V usage is TRBV28 and J usage is TRBJ2-3, with 7 bases aligning to TRBD2. V lost 10 bases, J lost 6 bases, and 13 bases stayed unmatched. The germline V gene has CDR1 MDHEN and CDR2 SYDVKM. The CDR3 has 14 amino acids. CDR3 loop: CAILSGVRLDTQYF. For the CDR3, the DNA is TGTGCCATTCTCAGCGGGGTGCGGCTGGATACGCAGTATTTT.

This clonotype was recorded only once. In DNA form, the CDR3 reads TGTGCCAGCGACAGGGACTTACCCTCTGGAAACACCATATATTTT. Protein: CASDRDLPSGNTIYF. The rearrangement joins TRBV6-1 to TRBJ1-3, with 7 bases lining up with TRBD1. CDR3 length: 15 residues. CDR1 is MNHNS, CDR2 SASEGT, per germline. J lost 0 bases, V lost 8 bases, and 7 bases had no gene match.

This clonotype showed up many times. The CDR3 is CSVGATYNEQFF. The DNA of the CDR3 is TGCAGCGTTGGAGCCACGTACAATGAGCAGTTCTTC. This rearrangement joins TRBV29-1 to TRBJ2-1; no firm D call. Between the trimmed V and J ends, which lost 4 bases and 4 bases, there was a span of 8 bases. Germline V lookup: CDR1 SQVTM, CDR2 ANQGSEA. The CDR3 covers 12 residues.

V gene TRBV28 combines with J gene TRBJ2-1, with D possibly matching TRBD2 (5 bases). The germline V gene has CDR1 MDHEN and CDR2 SYDVKM. The CDR3 is made up of 14 amino acids. V lost 5 bases and J lost 8, with 16 bases in between. DNA of the CDR3: TGTGCCAGCAGTCGGCTTCTAGCCGGGGATGAGCAGTTCTTC. This translates into CASSRLLAGDEQFF.

The gene calls are TRBV11-2 and TRBJ2-3, with D perhaps given as TRBD1 or TRBD2 (7 bases each). Germline V CDR1 and CDR2: SGHAT, FQNNGV. Trimming removed 4 bases at V and 1 base at J, with 18 bases between. The CDR3 is 17 amino acids. This chain's CDR3 is CASSSNPTGRGTDTQYF. CDR3 nucleotide sequence: TGTGCCAGCAGCTCGAACCCGACAGGGAGGGGCACAGATACGCAGTATTTT.

This clonotype occurred once. Germline and junction disagree at one end, which may indicate a read error. The CDR3 loop is CSARGHHSDQPQHF. The DNA of the CDR3 is TGCAGTGCTAGAGGGCACCATAGCGATCAGCCCCAGCATTTT. This sequence joins TRBV20-1 and TRBJ1-5; D unresolved. There are 14 residues in the CDR3. Per germline, CDR1 DFQATT and CDR2 SNEGSKA (reference sequence).

This chain connects TRBV27 to TRBJ1-5; D gene unclear. This CDR3 contains 14 residues. Trimming left V 11 bases short and J 0 bases short, with 14 bases between. CDR1 is MNHEY and CDR2 is SMNVEV in the germline V gene (reference sequence). CDR3 coding DNA: TGTGCCCGTTTGCGACGGCATAGCAATCAGCCCCAGCATTTT. Residues: CARLRRHSNQPQHF.

The V gene is TRBV5-1, the J gene TRBJ2-1, with D maybe TRBD1 (6 bases). Germline assignment: CDR1 SGHRS and CDR2 YFSETQ. Trimming cost V 4 bases and J 9 bases, with 20 bases left between them. The CDR3 is 15 amino acids. The CDR3 is CASSGGYGPPSEQFF. The CDR3 region has the DNA TGCGCCAGCAGCGGGGGCTACGGTCCCCCCAGTGAGCAGTTCTTC.